These 19 T cell receptor beta chains were all obtained from the same sample, sequenced in a study of T-cell reconstitution after alpha-beta-depleted transplantation in children. For TCRbeta, the library was prepared with unique molecular identifiers. From the PCR reads, TCRdb called clonotypes with MiXCR, one entry per CDR3 protein. Counted here are approximately 240,000 distinct CDR3 sequences, 8% to 9.5% occurring once; the ten biggest clones make up around 6%. The sequences come from PBMCs from the stem cell graft donor, collected from the stem cell graft. These receptors all come from a human donor who donated a stem cell graft to a child with acute lymphoblastic leukemia.

This clonotype was seen at least ten times. This sequence joins TRBV5-1 and TRBJ2-7; D is perhaps TRBD1 (7 bases). Germline CDR1 is SGHRS and CDR2 is YFSETQ. This CDR3 contains 14 residues. Trimming took 2 bases from V and 9 from J, leaving 18 bases between them. The CDR3 spells CASSFTGTDSGQYF. CDR3 sequence (DNA): TGCGCCAGCAGCTTTACCGGGACAGATAGCGGGCAGTACTTC. The full variable domain, rest sourced from reference TRBV5-1 and TRBJ2-7, is KAGVTQTPRYLIKTRGQQVTLSCSPISGHRSVSWYQQTPGQGLQFLFEYFSETQRNKGNFPGRFSGRQFSNSRSEMNVSTLELGDSALYLCASSFTGTDSGQYFGPGTRLTVT.

Many counts were recorded for this clonotype. The chain is built from TRBV7-2 and TRBJ2-2, with no clear D. This CDR3 has 15 amino acids. V shed 1 base and J shed 5 bases, with 11 bases lying between them. Germline V gene data show CDR1 as SGHTA and CDR2 as FQGNSA. This CDR3 is CASSLVWTQTGELFF. The CDR3 nucleotides read TGTGCCAGCAGCTTAGTATGGACCCAAACCGGGGAGCTGTTTTTT.

This clonotype occurred a few times. The J gene is TRBJ2-7, the V gene TRBV30; a possible D gene is TRBD1 (5 bases). The CDR3 sequence is 13 residues long. V was cut by 0 bases and J by 3 bases, with 9 bases left in between. Germline assignment: CDR1 GTSNPN and CDR2 SVGIG (reference sequence). The CDR3 nucleotides are TGTGCCTGGAGTGTAGGGCAGGGCTACGAGCAGTACTTC. Translation gives CAWSVGQGYEQYF.

Many counts were recorded for this clonotype. This chain uses TRBV24-1 with TRBJ2-7; TRBD1 is a possible D gene (6 bases). V lost 7 bases to trimming and J lost 8 bases, with 14 bases between them. Per the germline V gene, CDR1 is KGHDR and CDR2 is SFDVKD. The CDR3 totals 12 residues. DNA for the CDR3: TGTGCCACCAGCAGAGACCAGGGGAAGCAGTACTTC. Protein: CATSRDQGKQYF.

V usage is TRBV5-1 and J usage is TRBJ2-3; D call uncertain. The CDR3 length is 15 residues. The V end lost 4 bases, the J end lost 0 bases, and 12 bases lay between the germline ends. Per germline, CDR1 SGHRS and CDR2 YFSETQ. The DNA for the CDR3 is TGCGCCAGCAGCGACTCCAAGCCTAGCACAGATACGCAGTATTTT. Encoded protein: CASSDSKPSTDTQYF.

The V call is TRBV5-1, the J call TRBJ1-5; the match to TRBD1 covers 9 bases. CDR3 length equals 14 residues. V shed 3 bases, J shed 11 bases, and the junction held 9 bases outside the gene matches. Germline CDR1 and CDR2: SGHRS and YFSETQ. The CDR3 region has the DNA TGCGCCAGCAGCTCTGGGACAGGGAATGAGGCCCAGCATTTT. Its protein product is CASSSGTGNEAQHF.

The chain combines TRBV10-2 with TRBJ2-1; no clear D. CDR1 is WSHSY and CDR2 is SAAADI in the germline V gene. This CDR3 is 14 amino acids long. The V gene lost 5 bases and the J gene lost 7 bases, with 15 bases spanning the gap. The CDR3 loop reads CASSHPEVGNEQFF. The CDR3 DNA is TGCGCCAGCAGTCACCCGGAAGTAGGGAATGAGCAGTTCTTC.

This clonotype was counted only a few times. The V gene is TRBV27, the J gene TRBJ2-7, with 9 bases fitting TRBD1. Germline V gives CDR1 MNHEY, CDR2 SMNVEV (reference sequence). The CDR3 consists of 14 residues. V was clipped by 3 bases and J by 7 bases; unmatched bases: 7. CDR3 sequence reads: CASSLYGTGSEQYF. CDR3 DNA sequence: TGTGCCAGCAGTTTGTACGGGACAGGGAGTGAGCAGTACTTC.

This clonotype has a handful of counts. The J gene is TRBJ2-7, the V gene TRBV11-2; 9 bases line up with TRBD2. The CDR3 consists of 15 residues. V lost 4 bases to trimming and J lost 3 bases; unmatched junction nucleotides: 7. Germline values: CDR1 SGHAT, CDR2 FQNNGV. In nucleotides, the CDR3 is TGTGCCAGCAGCTGGGAGGTGACTAGCGGCTACGAGCAGTACTTC. Translating it yields CASSWEVTSGYEQYF.

This clonotype was seen many times. The rearrangement joins TRBV5-6 to TRBJ1-1; D is perhaps TRBD1 (5 bases). V dropped 4 bases and J dropped 4 bases, with 8 bases sitting between them. CDR3 length equals 12 residues. Germline V CDR1 and CDR2: SGHDT, YYEEEE. The CDR3 DNA sequence: TGTGCCAGCAGCAGCAGGGTCACTGAAGCTTTCTTT. Translated, it gives CASSSRVTEAFF.

This clonotype has at least ten counts. The chain employs TRBV4-2 and TRBJ2-4; D tentatively fits TRBD1 or TRBD2 (5 bases each). The CDR3 spans 17 residues. V was pared by 3 bases and J by 0 bases, with 15 bases between. Germline-derived CDR1 and CDR2 are LGHNA and YNFKEQ. The CDR3 DNA is TGTGCCAGCAGCCATGAGGGGTTAGCTTTAGCCAAAAACATTCAGTACTTC. Translation: CASSHEGLALAKNIQYF.

This clonotype was seen more than once but under ten times. The chain's CDR3 is CASSLVAEMAAFF. CDR3 bases: TGCGCCAGCAGCTTGGTAGCCGAAATGGCAGCTTTCTTT. The J gene is TRBJ1-1, the V gene TRBV5-1; D is undetermined. This CDR3 spans 13 amino acids. Germline CDR1 reads SGHRS; CDR2 reads YFSETQ. With 0 bases removed from V and 10 bases from J, the gap between germline ends came to 13 bases.

J is TRBJ2-3 and V is TRBV5-1; TRBD1 matches 8 bases. CDR1 is SGHRS and CDR2 is YFSETQ in the germline V gene. Trimming at V came to 2 bases and at J to 6 bases, leaving 8 bases not matched to a gene. CDR3 length: 15 residues. CDR3 in amino acids: CASSFRDRSVDTQYF. In nucleotides, the CDR3 is TGCGCCAGCAGCTTCCGGGACAGGAGTGTGGATACGCAGTATTTT.

The table lists this clonotype with many counts. J is TRBJ1-1 and V is TRBV18; D gene unclear. There are 13 residues in the CDR3. The germline V gene encodes CDR1 KGHSH and CDR2 LQKENI. The ends were cut back, 2 bases at V and 3 bases at J, with 7 bases in the middle. The CDR3 DNA reads as TGTGCCAGCTCACCAGGGGTGGACACTGAAGCTTTCTTT. This translates into CASSPGVDTEAFF.

This rearrangement joins TRBV7-8 to TRBJ2-7, with unresolved D. This CDR3 contains 13 residues. Trimming removed 1 base at V and 3 bases at J, with 7 bases between. Germline CDR1 reads SGHVS; CDR2 reads FQNEAQ. The CDR3: CASSLEVIYEQYF. The CDR3 nucleotides are TGTGCCAGCAGCTTAGAAGTAATCTACGAGCAGTACTTC. The full variable domain, in which reference TRBV7-8 and TRBJ2-7 provide the parts outside the CDR3, is GAGVSQSPRYKVAKRGQDVALRCDPISGHVSLFWYQQALGQGPEFLTYFQNEAQLDKSGLPSDRFFAERPEGSVSTLKIQRTQQEDSAVYLCASSLEVIYEQYFGPGTRLTVT.

This clonotype was detected many times. The V call is TRBV20-1, the J call TRBJ2-1; no reliable D call. The CDR3 covers 15 residues. Trimming removed 6 bases at V and 2 bases at J, with 17 bases between. Germline V gene sequence: CDR1 DFQATT, CDR2 SNEGSKA (reference sequence). For the CDR3, the DNA is TGCAGTGCCAATCACCCCGGGCGACCCTACAATGAGCAGTTCTTC. Translating gives CSANHPGRPYNEQFF.

The rearrangement joins TRBV7-9 to TRBJ1-2; D is undetermined. Per germline, CDR1 SEHNR and CDR2 FQNEAQ (reference sequence). This CDR3 comprises 12 residues. The germline V and J ends were trimmed by 5 bases and 8 bases, with 12 bases remaining between them. CDR3 DNA: TGTGCCAGCAGCACGGGCCCCGGCGGCTACACCTTC. Translated: CASSTGPGGYTF.

This clonotype was found a few times. The chain carries TRBV10-3 and TRBJ1-5; 8 bases agree with TRBD1. Trimming at V came to 2 bases and at J to 4 bases, leaving 4 bases not matched to a gene. The CDR3 sequence is 15 residues long. The germline CDR1 and CDR2 sequences are ENHRY and SYGVKD. The CDR3 nucleotides are TGTGCCATCAGTGAGAGGGGACAGGAGAATCAGCCCCAGCATTTT. Protein sequence: CAISERGQENQPQHF.

This clonotype was recorded many times. The rearrangement joins TRBV27 to TRBJ2-7, with 8 bases fitting TRBD1. Germline values: CDR1 MNHEY, CDR2 SMNVEV (reference sequence). This CDR3 is built from 15 residues. The junction had 7 bases not matched to a gene; V was cut back by 4 bases and J by 2 bases. CDR3 nucleotides: TGTGCCAGCAGTTATACCGGGACAGGTACCTACGAGCAGTACTTC. It translates to CASSYTGTGTYEQYF.